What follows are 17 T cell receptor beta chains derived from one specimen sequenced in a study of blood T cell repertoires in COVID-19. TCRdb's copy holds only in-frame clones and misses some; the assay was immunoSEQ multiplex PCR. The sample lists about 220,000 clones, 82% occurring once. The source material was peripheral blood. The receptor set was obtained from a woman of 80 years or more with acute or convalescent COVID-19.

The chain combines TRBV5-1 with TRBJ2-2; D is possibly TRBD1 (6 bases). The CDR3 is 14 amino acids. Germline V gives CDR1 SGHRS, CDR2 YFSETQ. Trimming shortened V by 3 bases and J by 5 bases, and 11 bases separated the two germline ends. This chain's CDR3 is CASSYTTGTGELFF. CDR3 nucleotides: TGCGCCAGCAGCTATACCACAGGGACCGGGGAGCTGTTTTTT.

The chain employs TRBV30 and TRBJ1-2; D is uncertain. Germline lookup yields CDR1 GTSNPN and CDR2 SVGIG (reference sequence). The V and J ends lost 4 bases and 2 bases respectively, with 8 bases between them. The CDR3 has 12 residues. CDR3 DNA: TGTGCCTGGACTACCGGGAACTATGGCTACACCTTC. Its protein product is CAWTTGNYGYTF.

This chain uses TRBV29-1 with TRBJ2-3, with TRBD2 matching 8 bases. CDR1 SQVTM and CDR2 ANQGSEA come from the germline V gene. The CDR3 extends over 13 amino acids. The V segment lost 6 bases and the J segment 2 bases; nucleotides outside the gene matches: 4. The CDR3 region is CSVRLAPTDTQYF. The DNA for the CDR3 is TGCAGCGTGCGACTAGCGCCCACAGATACGCAGTATTTT.

As DNA, the CDR3 is TGTGCCAGCAGTGCCTCGACAGGGGCCGAGCAGTACTTC. Translation gives CASSASTGAEQYF. The chain combines TRBV2 with TRBJ2-7; TRBD1 matches at 8 bases. The V segment lost 4 bases and the J segment 6 bases; nucleotides outside the gene matches: 5. This CDR3 has 13 amino acids. Germline V gene data show CDR1 as SNHLY and CDR2 as FYNNEI.

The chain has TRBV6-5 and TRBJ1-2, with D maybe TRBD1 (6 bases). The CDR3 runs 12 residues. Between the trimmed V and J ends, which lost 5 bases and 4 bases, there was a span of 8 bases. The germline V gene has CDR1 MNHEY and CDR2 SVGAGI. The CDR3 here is CASSLQGYGYTF. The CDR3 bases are TGTGCCAGCAGTCTACAGGGCTATGGCTACACCTTC.

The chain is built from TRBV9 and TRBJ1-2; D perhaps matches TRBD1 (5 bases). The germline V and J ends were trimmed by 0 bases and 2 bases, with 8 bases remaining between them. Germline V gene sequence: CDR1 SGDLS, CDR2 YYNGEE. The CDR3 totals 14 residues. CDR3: CASSVGQGNYGYTF. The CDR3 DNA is TGTGCCAGCAGCGTAGGTCAGGGAAACTATGGCTACACCTTC.

The CDR3 region is CASSLATYEQYF. CDR3 sequence (DNA): TGTGCCAGCAGTTTGGCAACCTACGAGCAGTACTTC. The chain uses TRBV12-3 or TRBV12-4 and TRBJ2-7; D is undetermined. This CDR3 has 12 residues. V was cut by 3 bases and J by 2 bases, with 5 bases left in between.

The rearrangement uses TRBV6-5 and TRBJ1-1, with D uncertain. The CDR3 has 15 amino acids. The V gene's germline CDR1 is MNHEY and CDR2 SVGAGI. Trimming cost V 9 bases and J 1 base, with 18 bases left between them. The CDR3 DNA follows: TGTGCCAGTATATTTTTACACGCCAAGAACACTGAAGCTTTCTTT. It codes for CASIFLHAKNTEAFF.

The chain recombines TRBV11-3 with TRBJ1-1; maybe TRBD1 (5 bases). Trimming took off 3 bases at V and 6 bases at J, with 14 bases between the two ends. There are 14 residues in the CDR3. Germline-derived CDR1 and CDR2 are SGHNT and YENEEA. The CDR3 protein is CASSFEPQGSEAFF. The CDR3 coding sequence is TGTGCCAGCAGCTTTGAACCGCAGGGTTCTGAAGCTTTCTTT.

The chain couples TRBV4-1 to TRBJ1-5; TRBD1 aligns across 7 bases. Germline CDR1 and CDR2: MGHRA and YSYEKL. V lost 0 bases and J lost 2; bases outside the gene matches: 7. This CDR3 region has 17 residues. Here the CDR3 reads CASSQDDRAPRNQPQHF. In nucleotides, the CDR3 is TGCGCCAGCAGCCAAGATGACAGGGCCCCGCGCAATCAGCCCCAGCATTTT.

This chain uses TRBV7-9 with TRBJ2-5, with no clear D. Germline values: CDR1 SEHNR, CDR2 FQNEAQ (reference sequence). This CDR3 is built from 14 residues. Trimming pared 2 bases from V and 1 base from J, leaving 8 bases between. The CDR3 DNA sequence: TGTGCCAGCAGCTTAAAAGGAGCCCAAGAGACCCAGTACTTC. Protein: CASSLKGAQETQYF. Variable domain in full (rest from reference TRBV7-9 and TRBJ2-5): DTGVSQNPRHKITKRGQNVTFRCDPISEHNRLYWYRQTLGQGPEFLTYFQNEAQLEKSRLLSDRFSAERPKGSFSTLEIQRTEQGDSAMYLCASSLKGAQETQYFGPGTRLLVL.

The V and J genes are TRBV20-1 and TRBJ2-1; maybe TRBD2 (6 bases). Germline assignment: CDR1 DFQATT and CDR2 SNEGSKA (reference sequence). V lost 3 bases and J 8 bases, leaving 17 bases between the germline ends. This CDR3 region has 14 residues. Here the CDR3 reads CSASKGSGTHEQFF. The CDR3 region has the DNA TGCAGTGCTAGTAAGGGTTCGGGGACTCATGAGCAGTTCTTC.

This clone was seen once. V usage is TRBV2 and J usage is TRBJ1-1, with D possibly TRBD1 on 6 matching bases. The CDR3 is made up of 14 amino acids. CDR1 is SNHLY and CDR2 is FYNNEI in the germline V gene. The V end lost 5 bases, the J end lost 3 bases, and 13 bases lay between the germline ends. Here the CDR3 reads CASSFTGSDTEAFF. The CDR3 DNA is TGTGCCAGCAGTTTTACAGGGTCTGACACTGAAGCTTTCTTT. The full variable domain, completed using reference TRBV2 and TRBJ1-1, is EPEVTQTPSHQVTQMGQEVILRCVPISNHLYFYWYRQILGQKVEFLVSFYNNEISEKSEIFDDQFSVERPDGSNFTLKIRSTKLEDSAMYFCASSFTGSDTEAFFGQGTRLTVV.

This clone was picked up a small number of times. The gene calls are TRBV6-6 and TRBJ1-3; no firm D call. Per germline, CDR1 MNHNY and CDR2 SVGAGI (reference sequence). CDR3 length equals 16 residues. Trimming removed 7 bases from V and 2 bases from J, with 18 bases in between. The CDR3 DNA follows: TGTGCCAGCACCGACCCCGCCGGGTTCGCTGGAAACACCATATATTTT. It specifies CASTDPAGFAGNTIYF.

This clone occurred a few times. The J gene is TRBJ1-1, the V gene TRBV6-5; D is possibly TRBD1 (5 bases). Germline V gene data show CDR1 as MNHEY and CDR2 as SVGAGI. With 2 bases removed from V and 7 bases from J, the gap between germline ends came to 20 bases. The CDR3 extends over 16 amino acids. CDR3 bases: TGTGCCAGCAGTTACCTCACCCTCTCCAGGGTAGGTGAAGCTTTCTTT. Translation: CASSYLTLSRVGEAFF.

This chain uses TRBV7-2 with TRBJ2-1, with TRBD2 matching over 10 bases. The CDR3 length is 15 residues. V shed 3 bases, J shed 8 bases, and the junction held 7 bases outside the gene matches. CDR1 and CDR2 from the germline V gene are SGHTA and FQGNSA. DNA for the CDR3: TGTGCCAGCAGCTTTCGGGCTAGCGGGGGACATGAGCAGTTCTTC. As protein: CASSFRASGGHEQFF.

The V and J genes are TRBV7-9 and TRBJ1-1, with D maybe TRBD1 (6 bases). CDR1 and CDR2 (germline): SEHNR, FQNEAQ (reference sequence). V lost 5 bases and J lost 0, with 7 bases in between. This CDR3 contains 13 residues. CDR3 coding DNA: TGTGCCAGCAGCCGGACAGTGAACACTGAAGCTTTCTTT. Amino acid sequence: CASSRTVNTEAFF.